This is a list of T cell receptor beta chains from one sample in a study of blood T cells in healthy people across ages. TCRdb itself ran the 5' RACE reads through MiXCR, one entry per CDR3 protein. The sample includes about 1.4 million distinct CDR3 sequences, 59% of them seen just once. The sample consisted of blood. These receptors all come from a man between 18 and 29 years old in good health. Each CDR3 is given with its conserved first and last residue. A D gene is named only where the DNA matches it firmly. Size values are once, few and many counts, or a class for expanded clones, and some rows have none.

D gene,clone size,V gene,J gene,CDR3 protein
-,few,TRBV15,TRBJ2-5,CATSRARTSQETQYF
TRBD2,few,TRBV12-3/TRBV12-4,TRBJ2-1,CASTGASGTSYNEQFF
-,-,TRBV29-1,TRBJ2-7,CSVSGAEQYF
TRBD1,-,TRBV12-3/TRBV12-4,TRBJ2-7,CASSTRQGGAYEQYF
-,few,TRBV6-6,-,CASSYVTDEQYF
-,many,TRBV7-2,TRBJ2-5,CASSSTREETQYF
-,few,TRBV27,TRBJ1-1,CASSDGTNTEAFF
-,-,TRBV20-1,TRBJ2-1,CSAPKRPGPYNEQFF
-,few,TRBV9,TRBJ1-3,CASSVQGIPGNTIYF
TRBD1,-,TRBV29-1,TRBJ2-3,CSVVAQGVVPDTQYF
-,-,TRBV7-4,TRBJ2-7,CAGSFFGYEQYF
TRBD2,-,TRBV20-1,TRBJ2-1,CSARDPVVAGGGYNEQFF
-,few,TRBV20-1,TRBJ2-5,CSARGAATQYF
TRBD2,-,TRBV10-3,TRBJ2-1,CAIRSDLAGARNEQFF
TRBD2,few,TRBV7-2,TRBJ2-1,CASIQREALASYNEQFF
-,-,TRBV6-1,TRBJ2-1,CASSPAWGSYNEQFF
-,-,TRBV28,TRBJ1-2,CASSLLRYGYTF
-,-,TRBV29-1,TRBJ2-5,CSVLTSQETQYF
TRBD1,-,TRBV29-1,TRBJ1-5,CSVRQGGASQHF
-,-,TRBV19,TRBJ1-5,CASSIIPDSNQPQHF
TRBD2,-,TRBV20-1,TRBJ2-7,CSAREIGTSRYEQYF
-,few,TRBV29-1,TRBJ1-2,CSVESAEGGYTF
-,once,TRBV14,TRBJ1-2,CASSQDNHGYTF
TRBD2,-,TRBV4-2,TRBJ2-5,CASAGAEETQYF
TRBD1,-,TRBV7-2,TRBJ1-1,CASSLFPGQGPLEAFF
-,-,TRBV27,TRBJ1-4,CASSSHRPPGEKLFF
TRBD2,-,TRBV4-1,TRBJ2-1,CASSHHGLAGTNEQFF
TRBD2,-,TRBV7-8,TRBJ2-7,CASSFSRSTLTSPGQYF
-,-,TRBV6-6,TRBJ2-7,CASSPRLGVAYEQYF
-,-,TRBV6-2/TRBV6-3,TRBJ2-7,CASSYHGRPYEQYF
-,-,TRBV12-3/TRBV12-4,TRBJ1-1,CASSLDRLAKTEAFF
TRBD1,-,TRBV2,TRBJ1-4,CASKMTGGKLFF
-,-,TRBV3-1,TRBJ2-5,CASSQDGALQETQYF
TRBD2,-,TRBV2,TRBJ2-2,CASSDRTSGYTGELFF
-,-,TRBV6-2/TRBV6-3,TRBJ2-5,CASTWRAETQYF
TRBD1,-,TRBV4-1,-,CASRVRQGGYEQYF
-,-,TRBV27,TRBJ1-1,CASSSSGPTLNTEAFF
TRBD1,few,TRBV12-3/TRBV12-4,TRBJ2-3,CASSLGDRVTQYF
-,-,TRBV6-6,TRBJ2-1,CASSYAARYEQFF
-,-,TRBV29-1,TRBJ2-4,CSVGTAGNEQYF
TRBD2,-,TRBV7-9,TRBJ2-7,CASSWLQGTSGAYAYEQYF
-,-,TRBV6-2/TRBV6-3,TRBJ2-5,CASKQETQYF